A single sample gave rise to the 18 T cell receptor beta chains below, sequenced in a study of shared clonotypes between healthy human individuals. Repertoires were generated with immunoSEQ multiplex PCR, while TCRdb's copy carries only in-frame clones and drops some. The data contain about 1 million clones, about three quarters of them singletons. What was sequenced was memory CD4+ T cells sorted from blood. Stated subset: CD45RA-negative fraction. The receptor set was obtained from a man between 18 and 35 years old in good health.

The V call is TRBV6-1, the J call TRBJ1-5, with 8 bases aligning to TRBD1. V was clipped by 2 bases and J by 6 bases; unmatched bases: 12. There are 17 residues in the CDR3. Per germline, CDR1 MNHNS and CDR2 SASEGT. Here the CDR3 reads CASSESGGRGRFQPQHF. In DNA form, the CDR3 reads TGTGCCAGCAGTGAATCGGGGGGCAGGGGGCGATTTCAGCCCCAGCATTTT.

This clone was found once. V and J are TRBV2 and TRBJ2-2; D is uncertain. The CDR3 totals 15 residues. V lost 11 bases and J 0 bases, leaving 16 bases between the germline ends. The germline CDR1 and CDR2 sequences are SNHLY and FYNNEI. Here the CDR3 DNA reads TGTGCCTGCATCAACGGAGTTCCGAACACCGGGGAGCTGTTTTTT. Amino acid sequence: CACINGVPNTGELFF.

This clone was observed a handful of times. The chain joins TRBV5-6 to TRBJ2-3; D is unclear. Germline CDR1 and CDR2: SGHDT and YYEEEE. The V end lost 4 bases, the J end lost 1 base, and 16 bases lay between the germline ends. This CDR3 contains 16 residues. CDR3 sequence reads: CASSPPNGDRTDTQYF. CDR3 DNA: TGTGCCAGCAGCCCCCCCAACGGAGACCGCACAGATACGCAGTATTTT.

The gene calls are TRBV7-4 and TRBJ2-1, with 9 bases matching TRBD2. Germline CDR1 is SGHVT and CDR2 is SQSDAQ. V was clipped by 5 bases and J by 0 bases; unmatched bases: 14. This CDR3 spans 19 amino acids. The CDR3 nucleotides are TGTGCCAGCAGCAATGTAAAACCGGGACTAGCTCCCTCCTACAATGAGCAGTTCTTC. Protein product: CASSNVKPGLAPSYNEQFF. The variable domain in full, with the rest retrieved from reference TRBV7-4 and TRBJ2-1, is GAGVSQSPRYKVAKRGRDVALRCDSISGHVTLYWYRQTLGQGSEVLTYSQSDAQRDKSGRPSGRFSAERPERSVSTLKIQRTEQGDSAVYLCASSNVKPGLAPSYNEQFFGPGTRLTVL.

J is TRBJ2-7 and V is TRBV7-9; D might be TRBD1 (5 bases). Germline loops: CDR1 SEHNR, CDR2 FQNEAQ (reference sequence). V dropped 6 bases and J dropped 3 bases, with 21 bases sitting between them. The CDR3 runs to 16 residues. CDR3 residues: CASSQGAGSRHYEQYF. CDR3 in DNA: TGTGCCAGCAGTCAAGGGGCCGGCAGCAGGCACTACGAGCAGTACTTC.

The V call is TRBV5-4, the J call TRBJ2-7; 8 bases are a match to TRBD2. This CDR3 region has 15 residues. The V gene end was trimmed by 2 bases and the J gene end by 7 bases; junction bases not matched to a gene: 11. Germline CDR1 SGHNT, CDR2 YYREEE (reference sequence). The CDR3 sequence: CASSLPTSVPGEQYF. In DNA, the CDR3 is TGTGCCAGCAGCTTACCGACTAGCGTCCCCGGAGAGCAGTACTTC.

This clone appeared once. DNA for the CDR3: TGTGCCAGCAGCTTGGTAGGGTCTAGCGGGAGTCAAGAGACCCAGTACTTC. Its protein product is CASSLVGSSGSQETQYF. J is TRBJ2-5 and V is TRBV5-4, with 10 positions matching TRBD2. The germline CDR1 and CDR2 sequences are SGHNT and YYREEE (reference sequence). J lost 2 bases, V lost 0 bases, and 7 bases had no gene match. The CDR3 extends over 17 amino acids.

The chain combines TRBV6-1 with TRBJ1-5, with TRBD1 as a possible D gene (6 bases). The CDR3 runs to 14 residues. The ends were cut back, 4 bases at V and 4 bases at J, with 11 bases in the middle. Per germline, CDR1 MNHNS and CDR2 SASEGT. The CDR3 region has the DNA TGTGCCAGCAGTGCAGGGGCGGGAAATCAGCCCCAGCATTTT. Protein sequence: CASSAGAGNQPQHF.

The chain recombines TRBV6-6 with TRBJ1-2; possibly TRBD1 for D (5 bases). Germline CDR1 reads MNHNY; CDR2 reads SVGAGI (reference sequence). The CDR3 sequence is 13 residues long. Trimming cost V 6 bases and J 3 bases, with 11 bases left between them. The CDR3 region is CASSPPTDYGYTF. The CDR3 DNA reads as TGTGCCAGCAGCCCTCCGACAGACTATGGCTACACCTTC.

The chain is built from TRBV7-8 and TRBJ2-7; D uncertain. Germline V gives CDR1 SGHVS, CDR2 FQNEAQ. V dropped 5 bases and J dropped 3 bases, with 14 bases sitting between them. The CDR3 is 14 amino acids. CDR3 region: CASSLSEQHYEQYF. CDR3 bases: TGTGCCAGCAGCCTTTCAGAGCAACACTACGAGCAGTACTTC.

CDR3 nucleotide sequence: TGTGCCAGCAGCTTTAGGGGGGGAACAGATACGCAGTATTTT. Translating it yields CASSFRGGTDTQYF. The gene calls are TRBV5-6 and TRBJ2-3; possible D gene TRBD2, 7 bases. CDR3 size: 14 residues. Germline CDR1 and CDR2: SGHDT and YYEEEE. V lost 2 bases, J lost 3 bases, and 10 bases lay in between.

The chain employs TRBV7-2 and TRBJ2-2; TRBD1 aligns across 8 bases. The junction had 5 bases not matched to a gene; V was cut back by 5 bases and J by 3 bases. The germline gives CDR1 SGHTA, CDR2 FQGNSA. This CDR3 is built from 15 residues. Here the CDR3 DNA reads TGTGCCAGCAGCCGAAAGACAGGGGACACCGGGGAGCTGTTTTTT. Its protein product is CASSRKTGDTGELFF.

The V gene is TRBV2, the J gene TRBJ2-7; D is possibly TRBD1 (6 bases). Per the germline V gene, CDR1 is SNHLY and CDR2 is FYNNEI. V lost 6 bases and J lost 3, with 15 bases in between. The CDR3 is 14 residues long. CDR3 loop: CASRPVSRGYEQYF. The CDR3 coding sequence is TGTGCCAGCAGGCCCGTGAGCAGGGGCTACGAGCAGTACTTC.

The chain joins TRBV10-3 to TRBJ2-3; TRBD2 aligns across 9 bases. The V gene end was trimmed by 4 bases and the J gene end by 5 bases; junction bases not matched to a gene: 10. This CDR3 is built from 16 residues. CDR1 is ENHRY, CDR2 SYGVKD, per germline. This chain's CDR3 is CAISAAGLAGKDTQYF. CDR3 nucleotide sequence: TGTGCCATCAGTGCGGCGGGGCTAGCGGGAAAAGATACGCAGTATTTT.

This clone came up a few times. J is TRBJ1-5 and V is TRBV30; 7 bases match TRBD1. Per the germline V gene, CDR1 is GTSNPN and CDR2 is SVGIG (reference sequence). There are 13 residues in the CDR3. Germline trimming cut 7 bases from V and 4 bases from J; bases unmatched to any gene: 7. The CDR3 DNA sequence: TGTGCCTCCGAATCAGGGGGGAATCAGCCCCAGCATTTT. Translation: CASESGGNQPQHF.

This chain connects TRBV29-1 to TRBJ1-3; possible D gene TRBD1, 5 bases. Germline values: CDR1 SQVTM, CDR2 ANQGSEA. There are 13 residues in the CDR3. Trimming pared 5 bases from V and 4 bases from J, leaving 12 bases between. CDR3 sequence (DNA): TGCAGCGTTTTGGGACTTGCAGGAAACACCATATATTTT. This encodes CSVLGLAGNTIYF. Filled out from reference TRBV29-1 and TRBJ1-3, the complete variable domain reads SAVISQKPSRDICQRGTSLTIQCQVDSQVTMMFWYRQQPGQSLTLIATANQGSEATYESGFVIDKFPISRPNLTFSTLTVSNMSPEDSSIYLCSVLGLAGNTIYFGEGSWLTVV.

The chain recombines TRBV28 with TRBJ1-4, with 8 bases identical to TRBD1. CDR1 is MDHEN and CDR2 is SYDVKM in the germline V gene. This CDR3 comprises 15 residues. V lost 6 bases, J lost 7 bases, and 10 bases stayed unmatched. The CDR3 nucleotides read TGTGCCAGCAGCTTACTACAGGGGGTGCGTGAAAAACTGTTTTTT. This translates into CASSLLQGVREKLFF.

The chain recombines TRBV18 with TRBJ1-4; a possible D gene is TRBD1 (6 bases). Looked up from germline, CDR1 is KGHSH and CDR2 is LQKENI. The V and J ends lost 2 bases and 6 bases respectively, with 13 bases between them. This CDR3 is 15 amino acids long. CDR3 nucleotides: TGTGCCAGCTCACCAAAGAGGGGGATCGATGAAAAACTGTTTTTT. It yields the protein CASSPKRGIDEKLFF.